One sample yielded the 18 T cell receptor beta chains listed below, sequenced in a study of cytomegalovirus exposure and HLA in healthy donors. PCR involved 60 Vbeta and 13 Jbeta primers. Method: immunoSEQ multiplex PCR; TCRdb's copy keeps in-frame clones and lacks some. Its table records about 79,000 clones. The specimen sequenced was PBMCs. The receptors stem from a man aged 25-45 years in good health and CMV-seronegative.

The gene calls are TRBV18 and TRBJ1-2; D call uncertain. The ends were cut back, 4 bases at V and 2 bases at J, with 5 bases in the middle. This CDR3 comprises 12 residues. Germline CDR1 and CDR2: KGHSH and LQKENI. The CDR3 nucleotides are TGTGCCAGCTCACAGCTCAACTATGGCTACACCTTC. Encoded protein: CASSQLNYGYTF.

CDR3 DNA sequence: TGTGCCAGCAGTCTATTAGGGGACAGGGAGAACGAGCAGTTCTTC. Translated, it gives CASSLLGDRENEQFF. This chain connects TRBV28 to TRBJ2-1; 9 bases are a match to TRBD1. V dropped 5 bases and J dropped 10; count of bases not matched to a gene: 12. CDR3 length equals 15 residues. In germline, CDR1 is MDHEN, CDR2 SYDVKM.

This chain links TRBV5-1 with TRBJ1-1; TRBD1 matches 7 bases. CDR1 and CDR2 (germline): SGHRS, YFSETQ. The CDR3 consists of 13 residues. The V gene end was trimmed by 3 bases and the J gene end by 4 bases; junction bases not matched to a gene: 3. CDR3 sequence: CASSYGDSTEAFF. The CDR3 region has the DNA TGCGCCAGCAGCTACGGGGACAGCACTGAAGCTTTCTTT. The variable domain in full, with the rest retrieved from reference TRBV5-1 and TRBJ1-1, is KAGVTQTPRYLIKTRGQQVTLSCSPISGHRSVSWYQQTPGQGLQFLFEYFSETQRNKGNFPGRFSGRQFSNSRSEMNVSTLELGDSALYLCASSYGDSTEAFFGQGTRLTVV.

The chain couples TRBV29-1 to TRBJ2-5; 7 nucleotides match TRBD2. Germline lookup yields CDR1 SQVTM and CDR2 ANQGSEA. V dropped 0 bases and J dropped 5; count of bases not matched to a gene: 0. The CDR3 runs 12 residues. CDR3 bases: TGCAGCGTTGAAGACGGGAGGGAGACCCAGTACTTC. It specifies CSVEDGRETQYF.

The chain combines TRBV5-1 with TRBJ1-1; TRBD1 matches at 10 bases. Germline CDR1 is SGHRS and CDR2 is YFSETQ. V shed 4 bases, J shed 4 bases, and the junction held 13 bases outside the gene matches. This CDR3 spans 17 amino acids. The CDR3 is CASSPNFLGQGFTEAFF. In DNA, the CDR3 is TGCGCCAGCAGCCCGAACTTCTTGGGACAGGGGTTCACTGAAGCTTTCTTT.

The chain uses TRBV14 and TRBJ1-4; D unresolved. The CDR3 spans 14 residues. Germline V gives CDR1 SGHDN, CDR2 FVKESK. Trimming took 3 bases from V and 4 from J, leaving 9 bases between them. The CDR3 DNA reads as TGTGCCAGCAGCCAGAGGGCCAGTAATGAAAAACTGTTTTTT. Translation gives CASSQRASNEKLFF.

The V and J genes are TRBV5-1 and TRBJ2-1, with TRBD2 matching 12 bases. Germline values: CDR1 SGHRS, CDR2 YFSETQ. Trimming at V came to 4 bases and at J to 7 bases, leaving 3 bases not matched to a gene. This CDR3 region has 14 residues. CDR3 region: CASSLGLAGNEQFF. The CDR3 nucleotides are TGCGCCAGCAGCCTAGGACTAGCGGGAAATGAGCAGTTCTTC. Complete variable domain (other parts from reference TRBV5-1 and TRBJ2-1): KAGVTQTPRYLIKTRGQQVTLSCSPISGHRSVSWYQQTPGQGLQFLFEYFSETQRNKGNFPGRFSGRQFSNSRSEMNVSTLELGDSALYLCASSLGLAGNEQFFGPGTRLTVL.

CDR3: CSVEGAGGTDTQYF. The DNA of the CDR3 is TGCAGCGTTGAAGGAGCGGGGGGCACAGATACGCAGTATTTT. The J gene is TRBJ2-3, the V gene TRBV29-1; 8 bases match TRBD2. CDR1 and CDR2 (germline): SQVTM, ANQGSEA. This CDR3 contains 14 residues. With 1 base clipped from V and 1 base from J, the junction kept 1 base outside the gene matches.

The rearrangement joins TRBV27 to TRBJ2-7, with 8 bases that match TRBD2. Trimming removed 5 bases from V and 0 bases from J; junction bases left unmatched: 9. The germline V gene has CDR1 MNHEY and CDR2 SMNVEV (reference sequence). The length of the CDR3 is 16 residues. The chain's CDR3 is CASSPSAGGRSYEQYF. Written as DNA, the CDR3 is TGTGCCAGCAGTCCCTCGGCGGGGGGCCGCTCCTACGAGCAGTACTTC.

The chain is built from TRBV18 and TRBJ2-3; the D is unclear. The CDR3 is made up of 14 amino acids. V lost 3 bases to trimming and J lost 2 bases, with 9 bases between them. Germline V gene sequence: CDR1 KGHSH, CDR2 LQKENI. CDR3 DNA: TGTGCCAGCTCACCCGCGGAATTCACAGATACGCAGTATTTT. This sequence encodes CASSPAEFTDTQYF.

Here the CDR3 reads CASLPGTGDFANEQFF. Written as DNA, the CDR3 is TGTGCCAGCCTACCAGGGACGGGGGATTTTGCCAATGAGCAGTTCTTC. The chain couples TRBV9 to TRBJ2-1; D may be TRBD2 (6 bases). The CDR3 extends over 16 amino acids. V lost 7 bases to trimming and J lost 6 bases, with 23 bases between them. In germline, CDR1 is SGDLS, CDR2 YYNGEE.

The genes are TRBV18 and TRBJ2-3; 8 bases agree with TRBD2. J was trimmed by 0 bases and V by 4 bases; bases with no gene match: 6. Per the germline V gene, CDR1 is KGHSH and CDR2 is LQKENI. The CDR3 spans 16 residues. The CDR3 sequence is CASSLTSGPSTDTQYF. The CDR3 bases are TGTGCCAGCTCACTAACTAGCGGACCTAGCACAGATACGCAGTATTTT.

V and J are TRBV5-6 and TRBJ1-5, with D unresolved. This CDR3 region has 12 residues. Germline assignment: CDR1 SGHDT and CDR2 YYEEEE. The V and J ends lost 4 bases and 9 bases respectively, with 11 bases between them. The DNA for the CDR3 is TGTGCCAGCAGCAGTTATGACTCGCCCCAGCATTTT. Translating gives CASSSYDSPQHF. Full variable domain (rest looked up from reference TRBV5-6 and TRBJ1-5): DAGVTQSPTHLIKTRGQQVTLRCSPKSGHDTVSWYQQALGQGPQFIFQYYEEEERQRGNFPDRFSGHQFPNYSSELNVNALLLGDSALYLCASSSYDSPQHFGDGTRLSIL.

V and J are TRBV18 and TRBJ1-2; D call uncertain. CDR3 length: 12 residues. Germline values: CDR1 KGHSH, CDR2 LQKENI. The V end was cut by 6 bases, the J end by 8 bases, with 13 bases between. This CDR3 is CASSPGSRGYTF. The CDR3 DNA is TGTGCCAGCTCCCCGGGGAGTCGGGGCTACACCTTC. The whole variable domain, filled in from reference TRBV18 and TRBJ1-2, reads NAGVMQNPRHLVRRRGQEARLRCSPMKGHSHVYWYRQLPEEGLKFMVYLQKENIIDESGMPKERFSAEFPKEGPSILRIQQVVRGDSAAYFCASSPGSRGYTFGSGTRLTVV.

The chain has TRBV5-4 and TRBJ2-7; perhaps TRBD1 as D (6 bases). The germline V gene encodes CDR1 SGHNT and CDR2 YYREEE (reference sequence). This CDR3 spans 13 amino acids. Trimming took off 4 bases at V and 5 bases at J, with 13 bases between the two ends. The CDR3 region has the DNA TGTGCCAGCAGCCTGGACAGATCCGACGAGCAGTACTTC. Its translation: CASSLDRSDEQYF.

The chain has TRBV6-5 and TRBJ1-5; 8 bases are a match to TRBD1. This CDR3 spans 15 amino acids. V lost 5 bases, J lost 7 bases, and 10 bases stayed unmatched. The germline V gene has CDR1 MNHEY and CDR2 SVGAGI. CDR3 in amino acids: CASSPRPAGGQPQHF. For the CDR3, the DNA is TGTGCCAGCAGTCCACGACCGGCAGGGGGCCAGCCCCAGCATTTT.

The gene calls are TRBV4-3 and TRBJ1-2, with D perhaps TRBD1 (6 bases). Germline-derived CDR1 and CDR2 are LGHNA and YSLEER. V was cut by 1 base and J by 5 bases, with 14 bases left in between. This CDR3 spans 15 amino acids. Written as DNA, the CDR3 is TGCGCCAGCAGCCAAGCTCCCGTGGGGGCATATGGCTACACCTTC. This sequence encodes CASSQAPVGAYGYTF.

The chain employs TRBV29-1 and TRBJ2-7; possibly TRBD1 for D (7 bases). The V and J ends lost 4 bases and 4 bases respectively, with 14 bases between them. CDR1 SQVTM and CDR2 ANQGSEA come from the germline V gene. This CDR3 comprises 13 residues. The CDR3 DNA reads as TGCAGCGTTGCCGTGACAGGGAGGTACGAGCAGTACTTC. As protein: CSVAVTGRYEQYF.